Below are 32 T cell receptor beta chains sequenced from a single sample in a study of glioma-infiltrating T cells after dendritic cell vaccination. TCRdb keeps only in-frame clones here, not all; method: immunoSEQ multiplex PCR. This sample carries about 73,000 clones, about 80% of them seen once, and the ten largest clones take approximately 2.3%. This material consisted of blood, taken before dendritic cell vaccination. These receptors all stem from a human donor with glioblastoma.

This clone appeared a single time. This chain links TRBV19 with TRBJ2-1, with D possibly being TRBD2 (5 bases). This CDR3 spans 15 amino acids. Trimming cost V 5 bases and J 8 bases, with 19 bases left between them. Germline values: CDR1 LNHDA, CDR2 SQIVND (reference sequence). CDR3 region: CASSPASPLGDEQFF. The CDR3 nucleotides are TGTGCCAGTAGTCCGGCTAGCCCGCTCGGCGATGAGCAGTTCTTC.

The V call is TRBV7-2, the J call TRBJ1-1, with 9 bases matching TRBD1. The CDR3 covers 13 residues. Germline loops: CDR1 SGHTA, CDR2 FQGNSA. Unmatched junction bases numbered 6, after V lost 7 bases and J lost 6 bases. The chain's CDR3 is CASTLDRGAEAFF. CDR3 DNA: TGTGCCAGCACCCTCGACAGGGGGGCTGAAGCTTTCTTT.

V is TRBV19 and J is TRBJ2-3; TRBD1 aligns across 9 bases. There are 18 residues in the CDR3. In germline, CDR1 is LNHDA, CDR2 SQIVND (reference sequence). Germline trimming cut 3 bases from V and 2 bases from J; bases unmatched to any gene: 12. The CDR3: CASSIGTGWGGLTDTQYF. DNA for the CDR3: TGTGCCAGTAGTATCGGGACAGGGTGGGGAGGTCTCACAGATACGCAGTATTTT.

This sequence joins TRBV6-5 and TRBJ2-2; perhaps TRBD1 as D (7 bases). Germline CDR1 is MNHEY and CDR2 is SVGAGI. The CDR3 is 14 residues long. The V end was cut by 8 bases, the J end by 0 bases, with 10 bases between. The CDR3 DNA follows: TGTGCCAGCGCGGGACAGACGAACACCGGGGAGCTGTTTTTT. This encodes CASAGQTNTGELFF.

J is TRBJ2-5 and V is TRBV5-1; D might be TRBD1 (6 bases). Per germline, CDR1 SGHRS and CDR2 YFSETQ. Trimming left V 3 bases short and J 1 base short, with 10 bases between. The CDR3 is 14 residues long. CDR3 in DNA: TGCGCCAGCAGCTCTGGACAGCTCCAAGAGACCCAGTACTTC. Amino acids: CASSSGQLQETQYF.

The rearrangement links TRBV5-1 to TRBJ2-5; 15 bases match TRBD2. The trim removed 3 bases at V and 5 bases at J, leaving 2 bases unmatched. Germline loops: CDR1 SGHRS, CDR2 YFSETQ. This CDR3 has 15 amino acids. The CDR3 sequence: CASSSGLAGGETQYF. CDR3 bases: TGCGCCAGCAGCTCCGGACTAGCGGGAGGGGAGACCCAGTACTTC. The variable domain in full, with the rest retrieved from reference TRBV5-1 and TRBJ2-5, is KAGVTQTPRYLIKTRGQQVTLSCSPISGHRSVSWYQQTPGQGLQFLFEYFSETQRNKGNFPGRFSGRQFSNSRSEMNVSTLELGDSALYLCASSSGLAGGETQYFGPGTRLLVL.

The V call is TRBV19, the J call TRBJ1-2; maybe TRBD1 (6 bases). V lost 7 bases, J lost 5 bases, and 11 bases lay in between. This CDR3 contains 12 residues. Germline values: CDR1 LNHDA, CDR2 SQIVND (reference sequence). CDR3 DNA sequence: TGTGCCAGTAACCAGGACAGTTATGGCTACACCTTC. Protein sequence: CASNQDSYGYTF.

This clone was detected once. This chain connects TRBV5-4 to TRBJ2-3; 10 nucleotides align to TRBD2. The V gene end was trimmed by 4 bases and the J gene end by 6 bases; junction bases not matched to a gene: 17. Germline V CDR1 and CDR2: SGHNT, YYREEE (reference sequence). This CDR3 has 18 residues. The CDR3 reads CASSQATGTSAHLDTQYF. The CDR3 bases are TGTGCCAGCAGCCAAGCTACCGGGACTAGCGCCCATTTGGATACGCAGTATTTT. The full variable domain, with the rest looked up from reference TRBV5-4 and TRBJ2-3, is ETGVTQSPTHLIKTRGQQVTLRCSSQSGHNTVSWYQQALGQGPQFIFQYYREEENGRGNFPPRFSGLQFPNYSSELNVNALELDDSALYLCASSQATGTSAHLDTQYFGPGTRLTVL.

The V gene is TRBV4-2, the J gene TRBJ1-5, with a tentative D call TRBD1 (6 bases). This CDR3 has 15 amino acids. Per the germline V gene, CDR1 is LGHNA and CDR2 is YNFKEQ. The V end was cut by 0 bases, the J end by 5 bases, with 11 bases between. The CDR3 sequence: CASSQDGSGDQPQHF. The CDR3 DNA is TGTGCCAGCAGCCAAGATGGGTCAGGGGATCAGCCCCAGCATTTT.

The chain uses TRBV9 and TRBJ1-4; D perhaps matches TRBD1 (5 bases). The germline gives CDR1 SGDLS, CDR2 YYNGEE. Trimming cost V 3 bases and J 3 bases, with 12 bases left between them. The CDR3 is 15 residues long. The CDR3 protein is CASSARQLANEKLFF. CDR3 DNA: TGTGCCAGCAGCGCCCGACAGTTGGCTAATGAAAAACTGTTTTTT.

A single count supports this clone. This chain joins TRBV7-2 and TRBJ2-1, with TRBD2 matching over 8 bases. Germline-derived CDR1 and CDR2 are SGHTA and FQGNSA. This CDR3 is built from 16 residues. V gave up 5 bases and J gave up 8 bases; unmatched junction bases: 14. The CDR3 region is CASSRLRGLDGDEQFF. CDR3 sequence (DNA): TGTGCCAGCAGCCGCCTGAGGGGACTAGATGGGGATGAGCAGTTCTTC.

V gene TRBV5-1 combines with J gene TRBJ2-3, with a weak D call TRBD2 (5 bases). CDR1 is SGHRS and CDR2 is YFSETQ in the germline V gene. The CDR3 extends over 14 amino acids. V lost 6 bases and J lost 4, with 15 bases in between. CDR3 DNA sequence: TGCGCCAGCACCGGACGAGGGAACCCAGATACGCAGTATTTT. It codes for CASTGRGNPDTQYF. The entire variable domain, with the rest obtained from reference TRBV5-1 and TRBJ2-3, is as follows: KAGVTQTPRYLIKTRGQQVTLSCSPISGHRSVSWYQQTPGQGLQFLFEYFSETQRNKGNFPGRFSGRQFSNSRSEMNVSTLELGDSALYLCASTGRGNPDTQYFGPGTRLTVL.

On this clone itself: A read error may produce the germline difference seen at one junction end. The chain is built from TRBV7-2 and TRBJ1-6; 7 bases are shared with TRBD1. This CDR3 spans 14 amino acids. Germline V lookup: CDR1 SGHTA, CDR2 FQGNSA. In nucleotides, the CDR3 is TGTGCCGGCAGCGGGACAGCCTCGAATTCACCCCTCCACTTT. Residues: CAGSGTASNSPLHF. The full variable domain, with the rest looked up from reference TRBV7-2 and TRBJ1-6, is GAGVSQSPSNKVTEKGKDVELRCDPISGHTALYWYRQSLGQGLEFLIYFQGNSAPDKSGLPSDRFSAERTGGSVSTLTIQRTQQEDSAVYLCAGSGTASNSPLHFGNGTRLTVT.

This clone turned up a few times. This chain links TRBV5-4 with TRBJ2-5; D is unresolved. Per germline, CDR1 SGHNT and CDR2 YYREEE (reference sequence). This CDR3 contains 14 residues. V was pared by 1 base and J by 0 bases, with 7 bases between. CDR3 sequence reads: CASSLPQYQETQYF. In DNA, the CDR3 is TGTGCCAGCAGCTTGCCCCAATACCAAGAGACCCAGTACTTC.

The chain's CDR3 is CASRLTGLTLETQYF. The DNA for the CDR3 is TGTGCCAGCCGACTCACGGGACTGACGTTAGAGACCCAGTACTTC. The V gene is TRBV19, the J gene TRBJ2-5; D perhaps matches TRBD2 (6 bases). V lost 9 bases to trimming and J lost 4 bases, with 21 bases between them. The CDR3 extends over 15 amino acids. Per the germline V gene, CDR1 is LNHDA and CDR2 is SQIVND (reference sequence).

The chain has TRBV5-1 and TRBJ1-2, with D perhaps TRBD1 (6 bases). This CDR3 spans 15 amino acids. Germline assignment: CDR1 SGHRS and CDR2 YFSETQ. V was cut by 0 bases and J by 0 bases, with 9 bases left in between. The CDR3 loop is CASSLVQGSNYGYTF. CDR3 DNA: TGCGCCAGCAGCTTGGTACAGGGTTCTAACTATGGCTACACCTTC.

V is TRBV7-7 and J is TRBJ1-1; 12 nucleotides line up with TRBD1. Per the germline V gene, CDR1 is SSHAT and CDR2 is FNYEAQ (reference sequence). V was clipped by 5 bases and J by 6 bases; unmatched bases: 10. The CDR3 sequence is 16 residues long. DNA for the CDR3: TGTGCCAGCAGCCTAGATCCGGGACAGGGGGCCTCTGAAGCTTTCTTT. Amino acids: CASSLDPGQGASEAFF.

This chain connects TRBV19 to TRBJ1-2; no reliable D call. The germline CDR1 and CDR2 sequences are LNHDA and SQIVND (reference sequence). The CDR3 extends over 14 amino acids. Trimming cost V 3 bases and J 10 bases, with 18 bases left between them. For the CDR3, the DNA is TGTGCCAGTAGTATGGACGGTTCGGGGTTTGACTACACCTTC. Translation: CASSMDGSGFDYTF.

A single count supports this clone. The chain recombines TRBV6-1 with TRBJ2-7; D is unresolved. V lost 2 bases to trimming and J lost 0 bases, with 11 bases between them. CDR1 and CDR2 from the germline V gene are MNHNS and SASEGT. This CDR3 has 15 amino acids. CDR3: CASSESAGSSYEQYF. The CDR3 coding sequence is TGTGCCAGCAGTGAATCGGCAGGATCCTCCTACGAGCAGTACTTC.

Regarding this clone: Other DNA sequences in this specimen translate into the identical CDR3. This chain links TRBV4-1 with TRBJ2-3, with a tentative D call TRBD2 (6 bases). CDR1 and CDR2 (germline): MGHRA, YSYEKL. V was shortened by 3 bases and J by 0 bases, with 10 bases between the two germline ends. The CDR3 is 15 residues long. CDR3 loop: CASSQGTSSTDTQYF. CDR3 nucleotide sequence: TGCGCCAGCAGCCAGGGGACTTCTAGCACAGATACGCAGTATTTT.

The CDR3, as DNA: TGTGCCAGCTCACTATTCAGGACAGGGGAGCATGGCGAGCAGTACTTC. Translation: CASSLFRTGEHGEQYF. V gene TRBV18 combines with J gene TRBJ2-7; 9 bases line up with TRBD1. Germline CDR1 and CDR2: KGHSH and LQKENI. The CDR3 loop spans 16 amino acids. V trimming: 4 bases; J trimming: 6 bases; junction bases outside the gene matches: 13.

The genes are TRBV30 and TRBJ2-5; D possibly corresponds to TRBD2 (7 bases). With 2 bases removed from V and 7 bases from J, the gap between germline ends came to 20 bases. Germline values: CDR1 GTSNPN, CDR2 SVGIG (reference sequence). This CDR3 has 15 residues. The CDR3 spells CAWSPGGGRDRTQYF. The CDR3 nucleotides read TGTGCCTGGAGTCCGGGGGGCGGGAGAGATCGGACCCAGTACTTC.

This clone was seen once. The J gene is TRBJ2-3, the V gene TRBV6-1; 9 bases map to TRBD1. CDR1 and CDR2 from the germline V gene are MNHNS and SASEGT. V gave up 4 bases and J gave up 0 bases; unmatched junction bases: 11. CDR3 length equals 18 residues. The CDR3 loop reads CASSGGRDREYSTDTQYF. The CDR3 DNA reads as TGTGCCAGCAGTGGGGGGAGGGACAGGGAGTATAGCACAGATACGCAGTATTTT.

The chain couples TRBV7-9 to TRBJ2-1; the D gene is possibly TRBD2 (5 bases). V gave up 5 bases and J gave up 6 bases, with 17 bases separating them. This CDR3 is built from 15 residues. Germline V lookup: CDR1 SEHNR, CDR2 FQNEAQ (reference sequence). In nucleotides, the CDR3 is TGTGCCAGCAGCGACGAGGGCTTTAAGGTCAATGAGCAGTTCTTC. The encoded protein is CASSDEGFKVNEQFF.

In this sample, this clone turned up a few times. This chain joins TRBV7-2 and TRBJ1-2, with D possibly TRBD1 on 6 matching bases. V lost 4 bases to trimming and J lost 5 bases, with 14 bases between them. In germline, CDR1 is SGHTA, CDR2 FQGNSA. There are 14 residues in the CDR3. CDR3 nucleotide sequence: TGTGCCAGCAGCTCGGCGACAGGCGAGTATGGCTACACCTTC. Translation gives CASSSATGEYGYTF.

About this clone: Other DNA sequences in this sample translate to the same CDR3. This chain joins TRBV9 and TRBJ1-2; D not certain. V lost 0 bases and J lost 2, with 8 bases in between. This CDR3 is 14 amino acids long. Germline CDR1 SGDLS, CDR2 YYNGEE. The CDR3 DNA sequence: TGTGCCAGCAGCGTAGGGCAGGAAAACTATGGCTACACCTTC. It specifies CASSVGQENYGYTF.

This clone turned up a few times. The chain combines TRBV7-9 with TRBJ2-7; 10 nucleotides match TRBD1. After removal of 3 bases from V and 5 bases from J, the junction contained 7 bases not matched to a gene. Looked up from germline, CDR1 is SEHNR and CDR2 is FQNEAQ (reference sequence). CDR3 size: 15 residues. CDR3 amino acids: CASSLGQGLGDEQYF. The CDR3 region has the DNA TGTGCCAGCAGCTTGGGACAGGGGCTTGGCGACGAGCAGTACTTC.

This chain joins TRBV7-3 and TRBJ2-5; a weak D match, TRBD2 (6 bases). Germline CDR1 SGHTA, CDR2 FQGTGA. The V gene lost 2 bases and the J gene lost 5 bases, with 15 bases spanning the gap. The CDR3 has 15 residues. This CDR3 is CASSLAGNEWETQYF. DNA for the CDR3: TGTGCCAGCAGCTTAGCGGGGAACGAGTGGGAGACCCAGTACTTC.

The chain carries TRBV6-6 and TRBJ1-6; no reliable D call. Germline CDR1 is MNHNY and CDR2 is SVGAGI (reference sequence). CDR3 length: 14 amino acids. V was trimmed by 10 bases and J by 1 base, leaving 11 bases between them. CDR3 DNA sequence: TGTGCCACCTACGGGAGTTCCTATAATTCACCCCTCCACTTT. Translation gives CATYGSSYNSPLHF.

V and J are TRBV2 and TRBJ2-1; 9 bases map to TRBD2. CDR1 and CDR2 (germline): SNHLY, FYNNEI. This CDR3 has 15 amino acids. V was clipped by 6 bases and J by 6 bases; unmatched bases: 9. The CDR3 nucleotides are TGTGCCAGCAGCGCAATAGCGGGGGTCCTCAATGAGCAGTTCTTC. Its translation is CASSAIAGVLNEQFF.

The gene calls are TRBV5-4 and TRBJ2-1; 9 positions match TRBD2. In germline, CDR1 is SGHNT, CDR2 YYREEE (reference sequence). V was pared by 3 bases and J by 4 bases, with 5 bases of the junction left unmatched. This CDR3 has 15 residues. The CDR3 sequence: CASSSRLAGYNEQFF. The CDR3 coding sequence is TGTGCCAGCAGCTCCCGGCTAGCGGGGTACAATGAGCAGTTCTTC.

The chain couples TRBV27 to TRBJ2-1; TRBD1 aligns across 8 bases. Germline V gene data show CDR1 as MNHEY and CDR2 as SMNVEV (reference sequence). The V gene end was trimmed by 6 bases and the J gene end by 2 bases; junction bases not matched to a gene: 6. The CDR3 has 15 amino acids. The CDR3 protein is CASRTDRGPYNEQFF. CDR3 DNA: TGTGCCAGCAGAACCGACAGGGGTCCCTACAATGAGCAGTTCTTC.